This TCR beta chain was obtained from a study of T cell responses to AZD1222 COVID-19 vaccine. V shed 3 bases, J shed 2 bases, and the junction held 4 bases outside the gene matches. This CDR3 is 16 amino acids long. The germline gives CDR1 SEHNR, CDR2 FQNEAQ (reference sequence). The method was immunoSEQ multiplex PCR; TCRdb's version includes in-frame clones alone and lacks a portion of them. The sample includes 150,000 or so clones, about nine tenths of them seen just once. This sample comprised peripheral blood, obtained on day 0 of AZD1222 vaccination. This sequence joins TRBV7-9 and TRBJ1-4; 9 bases align to TRBD1. The source is an adult in good health. For the CDR3, the DNA is TGTGCCAGCAGCTTCCGGGACAGGGAGACTAATGAAAAACTGTTTTTT. It is translated as CASSFRDRETNEKLFF. The variable domain in full, with the rest retrieved from reference TRBV7-9 and TRBJ1-4, is DTGVSQNPRHKITKRGQNVTFRCDPISEHNRLYWYRQTLGQGPEFLTYFQNEAQLEKSRLLSDRFSAERPKGSFSTLEIQRTEQGDSAMYLCASSFRDRETNEKLFFGSGTQLSVL.